The 22 T cell receptor beta chains reported below all come from one sample, sequenced in a study of regulatory T cells. Overall study findings and caveats: Hydrophobic residues at CDR3 positions 6 and 7 were enriched in conventional CD4+ T cells of CD3G-deficient patients.

The primer mix had 52 TRBV and 13 TRBJ primers. Produced via immunoSEQ multiplex PCR; TCRdb's table is partial and in-frame only. The sample yields tens of thousands of clones, around nine tenths seen once. These receptors are not linked to any known antigen. The sample consisted of conventional CD4+ T cells sorted from blood. Every receptor here comes from a child aged 5 to 17 with CD3G deficiency.

The chain is built from TRBV10-3 and TRBJ2-7; unclear D gene. V lost 4 bases and J 3 bases, leaving 7 bases between the germline ends. Germline CDR1 and CDR2: ENHRY and SYGVKD. The length of the CDR3 is 12 residues. CDR3 loop: CAISVVGYEQYF. In nucleotides, the CDR3 is TGTGCCATCAGTGTTGTAGGCTACGAGCAGTACTTC.

This chain joins TRBV6-1 and TRBJ1-1, with D tentatively TRBD1 (6 bases). Germline lookup yields CDR1 MNHNS and CDR2 SASEGT. The CDR3 contains 13 residues. V was cut by 8 bases and J by 8 bases, with 18 bases left in between. The CDR3: CASLKAGQSEAFF. The CDR3 region has the DNA TGTGCCAGCCTTAAAGCTGGACAGTCCGAAGCTTTCTTT.

The rearrangement links TRBV28 to TRBJ2-1; D possibly matches TRBD1 or TRBD2 (5 bases each). CDR1 is MDHEN, CDR2 SYDVKM, per germline. The CDR3 loop spans 11 amino acids. Deletions cut 6 bases from V and 10 bases from J, with 10 bases between. CDR3 DNA sequence: TGTGCCAGCAGCGGATGGGGGGAGCAGTTCTTC. Translation: CASSGWGEQFF.

V usage is TRBV11-2 and J usage is TRBJ2-1; D unclear. CDR3 length: 15 amino acids. V was trimmed by 1 base and J by 0 bases, leaving 7 bases between them. Germline V gives CDR1 SGHAT, CDR2 FQNNGV. The CDR3 region has the DNA TGTGCCAGCAGCTTAGTCGCTAACTCCTACAATGAGCAGTTCTTC. This gives the protein CASSLVANSYNEQFF.

The chain has TRBV11-3 and TRBJ1-3, with TRBD1 matching 8 bases. The V gene's germline CDR1 is SGHNT and CDR2 YENEEA. The trim removed 1 base at V and 3 bases at J, leaving 8 bases unmatched. This CDR3 spans 17 amino acids. The CDR3 here is CASSLASRGLCGNTIYF. The CDR3 region has the DNA TGTGCCAGCAGCTTAGCTAGCAGGGGGCTTTGTGGAAACACCATATATTTT.

This clone has more than one count but fewer than ten. This rearrangement joins TRBV28 to TRBJ2-1, with 8 nucleotides matching TRBD2. J gave up 14 bases and V 2 bases, and 11 bases lay outside the gene matches. Germline V gene lookup returns CDR1 MDHEN and CDR2 SYDVKM. The CDR3 runs to 14 residues. CDR3: CASSLSVGTRREFF. CDR3 bases: TGTGCCAGCAGTTTAAGTGTGGGGACTAGGCGGGAGTTCTTC. The variable domain in full, with the rest retrieved from reference TRBV28 and TRBJ2-1, is DVKVTQSSRYLVKRTGEKVFLECVQDMDHENMFWYRQDPGLGLRLIYFSYDVKMKEKGDIPEGYSVSREKKERFSLILESASTNQTSMYLCASSLSVGTRREFFGPGTRLTVL.

This chain connects TRBV28 to TRBJ1-5; D not resolved. The germline CDR1 and CDR2 sequences are MDHEN and SYDVKM. CDR3 size: 15 residues. Trimming took 5 bases from V and 2 from J, leaving 13 bases between them. Written as DNA, the CDR3 is TGTGCCAGCAGTCGAGGAGATCGCGGCAATCAGCCCCAGCATTTT. Its translation is CASSRGDRGNQPQHF.

The chain has TRBV6-6 and TRBJ2-7; D is tentatively TRBD1 or TRBD2 (5 bases each). The CDR3 is made up of 13 amino acids. The V and J ends lost 4 bases and 1 base respectively, with 8 bases between them. Germline CDR1 MNHNY, CDR2 SVGAGI (reference sequence). The CDR3 sequence is CASSWDGSYEQYF. The CDR3 bases are TGTGCCAGCAGTTGGGACGGTTCCTACGAGCAGTACTTC.

The V and J genes are TRBV6-6 and TRBJ1-1, with D maybe TRBD1 (5 bases). Trimming stripped 5 bases from V and 4 bases from J, with 11 bases between. Per the germline V gene, CDR1 is MNHNY and CDR2 is SVGAGI (reference sequence). The CDR3 has 13 amino acids. CDR3 region: CASSPFRGTEAFF. The CDR3 DNA is TGTGCCAGCAGTCCATTTAGGGGCACTGAAGCTTTCTTT.

The rearrangement joins TRBV28 to TRBJ1-1; tentatively, D is TRBD1 (6 bases). Germline CDR1 and CDR2: MDHEN and SYDVKM. Trimming took off 3 bases at V and 6 bases at J, with 14 bases between the two ends. The CDR3 runs 14 residues. The CDR3 spells CASSLGGRISEAFF. CDR3 coding DNA: TGTGCCAGCAGTTTGGGGGGCCGTATATCTGAAGCTTTCTTT.

This clone was picked up a small number of times. This chain connects TRBV5-1 to TRBJ2-6; unclear D gene. The CDR3 spans 15 residues. V lost 1 base to trimming and J lost 2 bases, with 7 bases between them. Germline V gene data show CDR1 as SGHRS and CDR2 as YFSETQ. CDR3 amino acids: CASSLPMTGANVLTF. In DNA form, the CDR3 reads TGCGCCAGCAGCTTGCCGATGACTGGGGCCAACGTCCTGACTTTC.

This clone came up a few times. This rearrangement joins TRBV28 to TRBJ2-4; D might be TRBD1 (6 bases). The CDR3 is 16 residues long. CDR1 is MDHEN and CDR2 is SYDVKM in the germline V gene. The ends were cut back, 6 bases at V and 5 bases at J, with 20 bases in the middle. CDR3 in amino acids: CASSPHQGKGQNIQYF. CDR3 bases: TGTGCCAGCAGCCCTCATCAGGGGAAAGGACAAAACATTCAGTACTTC.

Points on this clone: Other DNA sequences in the same sample also yield this CDR3. The chain employs TRBV5-1 and TRBJ2-2; D may match TRBD1 or TRBD2 (5 bases each). V was pared by 4 bases and J by 3 bases, with 7 bases between. This CDR3 contains 13 residues. Germline V gene lookup returns CDR1 SGHRS and CDR2 YFSETQ. CDR3 residues: CASSRDDTGELFF. The CDR3 DNA sequence: TGCGCCAGCAGCCGGGACGACACCGGGGAGCTGTTTTTT.

The chain recombines TRBV5-1 with TRBJ2-1; no firm D call. The ends were cut back, 1 base at V and 13 bases at J, with 15 bases in the middle. CDR1 SGHRS and CDR2 YFSETQ come from the germline V gene. The CDR3 runs to 13 residues. CDR3 nucleotides: TGCGCCAGCAGCTTGACCTCCCAAGAGACCCAGTTCTTC. Translation: CASSLTSQETQFF.

This clone has just one count. This chain joins TRBV11-1 and TRBJ2-3; 7 positions agree with TRBD1. Losses at the gene ends were 5 bases for V and 1 base for J; bases not matched to a gene: 6. CDR1 and CDR2 (germline): SGHAT, FQDESV (reference sequence). The CDR3 length is 15 residues. CDR3 protein: CASSRTGQGTDTQYF. CDR3 in DNA: TGTGCCAGCAGCCGCACCGGACAGGGCACAGATACGCAGTATTTT.

The genes are TRBV6-1 and TRBJ2-5, with TRBD2 as a possible D gene (5 bases). The CDR3 is 12 amino acids. Looked up from germline, CDR1 is MNHNS and CDR2 is SASEGT. V lost 8 bases and J lost 9, with 16 bases in between. The CDR3 bases are TGTGCCAGCGGAGGCGCCGGGATGGCCCAGTACTTC. This gives the protein CASGGAGMAQYF.

A few counts support this clone. V and J are TRBV19 and TRBJ1-1; TRBD1 might be the D (6 bases). Germline loops: CDR1 LNHDA, CDR2 SQIVND (reference sequence). The CDR3 is 12 residues long. Trimming shortened V by 8 bases and J by 7 bases, and 14 bases separated the two germline ends. CDR3 DNA sequence: TGTGCCAGTCGTACAGGGTTCGGTGAAGCTTTCTTT. It translates to CASRTGFGEAFF.

The V gene is TRBV28, the J gene TRBJ2-3; TRBD2 aligns across 7 bases. The CDR3 contains 16 residues. Germline V lookup: CDR1 MDHEN, CDR2 SYDVKM. Germline trimming cut 6 bases from V and 4 bases from J; bases unmatched to any gene: 13. This chain's CDR3 is CASSREAGAVADTQYF. CDR3 DNA: TGTGCCAGCAGCAGAGAGGCGGGAGCAGTGGCAGATACGCAGTATTTT. Together with reference TRBV28 and TRBJ2-3, the CDR3 gives the full variable domain: DVKVTQSSRYLVKRTGEKVFLECVQDMDHENMFWYRQDPGLGLRLIYFSYDVKMKEKGDIPEGYSVSREKKERFSLILESASTNQTSMYLCASSREAGAVADTQYFGPGTRLTVL.

This sequence joins TRBV5-1 and TRBJ2-2; D gene uncertain. The CDR3 consists of 13 residues. V lost 0 bases and J 5 bases, leaving 5 bases between the germline ends. Germline values: CDR1 SGHRS, CDR2 YFSETQ. The CDR3 region has the DNA TGCGCCAGCAGCTTGGAGAGGACCGGGGAGCTGTTTTTT. This translates into CASSLERTGELFF. Using reference TRBV5-1 and TRBJ2-2 for the parts outside the CDR3, the full variable domain is KAGVTQTPRYLIKTRGQQVTLSCSPISGHRSVSWYQQTPGQGLQFLFEYFSETQRNKGNFPGRFSGRQFSNSRSEMNVSTLELGDSALYLCASSLERTGELFFGEGSRLTVL.

The chain employs TRBV19 and TRBJ2-1, with 9 bases that match TRBD1. CDR1 and CDR2 (germline): LNHDA, SQIVND (reference sequence). The CDR3 covers 12 residues. V shed 6 bases, J shed 9 bases, and the junction held 3 bases outside the gene matches. The CDR3 reads CASRQGAGEQFF. The CDR3 nucleotides read TGTGCCAGTAGACAGGGGGCGGGTGAGCAGTTCTTC. Variable domain in full (rest from reference TRBV19 and TRBJ2-1): DGGITQSPKYLFRKEGQNVTLSCEQNLNHDAMYWYRQDPGQGLRLIYYSQIVNDFQKGDIAEGYSVSREKKESFPLTVTSAQKNPTAFYLCASRQGAGEQFFGPGTRLTVL.

This chain links TRBV23-1 with TRBJ1-5; D is perhaps TRBD1 (6 bases). TRBV23-1 qualifies as an ORF whose function is uncertain. Trimming shortened V by 4 bases and J by 11 bases, and 15 bases separated the two germline ends. The CDR3 is made up of 13 amino acids. The CDR3 loop is CASSLNQSGAQHF. The CDR3 region has the DNA TGCGCCAGCAGTCTCAACCAGTCAGGGGCCCAGCATTTT.

Of note for this clone: One end of the junction is discordant with germline, which a read error may explain. The chain combines TRBV5-1 with TRBJ1-1; D is ambiguous. CDR3 size: 13 residues. The V gene's germline CDR1 is SGHRS and CDR2 YFSETQ. CDR3 bases: TGCGCCAGCAGCTTGGTACCGAACGCTGAAGCTTTCTTT. Translating it yields CASSLVPNAEAFF.